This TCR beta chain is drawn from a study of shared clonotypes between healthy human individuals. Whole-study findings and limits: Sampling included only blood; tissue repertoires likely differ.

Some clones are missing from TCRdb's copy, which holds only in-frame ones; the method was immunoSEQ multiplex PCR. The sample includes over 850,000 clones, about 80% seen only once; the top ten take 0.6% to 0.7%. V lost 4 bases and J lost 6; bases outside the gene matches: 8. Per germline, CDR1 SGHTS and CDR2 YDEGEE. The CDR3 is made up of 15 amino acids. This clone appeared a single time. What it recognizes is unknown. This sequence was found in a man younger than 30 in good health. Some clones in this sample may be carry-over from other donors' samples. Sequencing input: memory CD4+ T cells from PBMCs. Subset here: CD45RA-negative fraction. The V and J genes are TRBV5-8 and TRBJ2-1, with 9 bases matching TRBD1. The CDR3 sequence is CASSAWDRVPNEQFF. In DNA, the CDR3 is TGTGCCAGCAGCGCATGGGACAGGGTCCCCAATGAGCAGTTCTTC.